The source of this T cell receptor beta chain is a study of CD8+ T cells in alopecia areata (dated by TCRdb to the late 2010s). Regarding the research as a whole: To study T cell clonal expansion in alopecia areata, the researchers applied high-throughput TCRbeta sequencing to both the C3H/HeJ mouse model and human patients. Human TCRbeta sequencing covered scalp tissue and sorted CD4+ and CD8+ peripheral blood T cells from patchy and totalis/universalis alopecia areata patients and healthy controls. Scalp clonality was compared across normal scalp (n=4), patchy alopecia areata scalp (n=8), and alopecia totalis/universalis scalp (n=8). RNA was extracted with the PAXgene miRNA kit for fixed scalp, the miRNeasy kit for PBMCs, and the RNeasy kit for mouse skin. Amplification of TCRbeta CDR3 regions was done by immunoSEQ multiplex PCR using 35 Vbeta forward primers and 13 Jbeta reverse primers. The paper's findings and limits, for the study overall: Resident alphabeta T cells in normal human skin are also sequenced, complicating scalp TCR repertoire analysis, unlike mouse skin dominated by gammadelta T cells. TCR sequences shared between patients were less clear than in mice, possibly partly because of HLA diversity in the patient population. Lesional scalp, especially in alopecia totalis/universalis, showed higher clonality and more expanded CD8+ clones than normal scalp, suggesting antigenic drive.

The library relied on the immunoSEQ multiplex PCR assay. RNA was extracted from all samples and reverse transcribed into cDNA as template for TCR sequencing. SuperScript III was used for first-strand cDNA synthesis, primed with a 2:1 mix of oligo-dT and random hexamers. A synthetic immune receptor repertoire was used to assess amplification bias, and residual bias was removed computationally. The original pipeline was this. Raw reads were preprocessed to remove errors, and CDR3 was defined by IMGT conventions from the conserved cysteine to phenylalanine. Clonality was calculated as 1 minus Shannon entropy normalized by log2 of the number of productive unique TCRs. CD4 or CD8 identity of scalp clones was inferred by cross-referencing scalp TCRbeta sequences with sorted blood CD4 and CD8 repertoires. This is the immuneACCESS table as TCRdb keeps it, with only in-frame sequences that have V and J called. A part of the clones is gone; compared with another copy, unresolved V genes explain less than half, and the rest is unexplained. The V and J calls and the clone size are those of that table, but D and trimming were determined from the DNA. The sample contains approximately 99,000 clones, roughly 59% of them found a single time. The leading ten clones occupy about 20% of the sample.

PBMCs were isolated by density centrifugation and stained for CD3, CD4 and CD8, and CD4+ and CD8+ T cells were sorted on a FACSAria. Scalp biopsies and blood samples were provided by unaffected controls. The junction carries 11 bases between V and J, which are trimmed by 8 bases and 4 bases respectively. The CDR3 has 12 amino acids, counting the end cysteine and phenylalanine. CDR3 DNA is the only sequence kept; it has 36 bases, read in frame from the first base. Reading the germline V gene gives CDR1 SNHLY and CDR2 FYNNEI. On this clone: The specificity of this receptor is unknown. No base quality information exists; no much larger clone differs at one position.

Input material: CD8+ T cells sorted from blood. The chain is encoded by TRBV2 joined to TRBJ1-1, with the D segment identity uncertain. This receptor was taken from a human donor in good health. The DNA reads as follows: TGTGCCAGCCTCGGTGGGGTCACTGAAGCTTTCTTT. Translated, this is CASLGGVTEAFF.